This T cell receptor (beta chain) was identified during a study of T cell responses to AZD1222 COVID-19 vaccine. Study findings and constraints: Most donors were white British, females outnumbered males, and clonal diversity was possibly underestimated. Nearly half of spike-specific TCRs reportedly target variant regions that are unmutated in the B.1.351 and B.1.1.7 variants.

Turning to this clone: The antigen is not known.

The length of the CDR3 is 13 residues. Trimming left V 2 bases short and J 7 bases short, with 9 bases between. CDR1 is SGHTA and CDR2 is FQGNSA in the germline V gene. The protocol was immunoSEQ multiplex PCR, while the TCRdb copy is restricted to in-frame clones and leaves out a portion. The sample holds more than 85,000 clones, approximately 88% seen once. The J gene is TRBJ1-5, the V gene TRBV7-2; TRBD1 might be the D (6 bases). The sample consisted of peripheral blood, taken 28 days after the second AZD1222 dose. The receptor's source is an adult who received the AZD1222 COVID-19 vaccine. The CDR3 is CASSLHRAQPQHF. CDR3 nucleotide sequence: TGTGCCAGCAGCTTACACAGGGCCCAGCCCCAGCATTTT. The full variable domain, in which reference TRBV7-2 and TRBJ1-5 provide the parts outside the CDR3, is GAGVSQSPSNKVTEKGKDVELRCDPISGHTALYWYRQSLGQGLEFLIYFQGNSAPDKSGLPSDRFSAERTGGSVSTLTIQRTQQEDSAVYLCASSLHRAQPQHFGDGTRLSIL.